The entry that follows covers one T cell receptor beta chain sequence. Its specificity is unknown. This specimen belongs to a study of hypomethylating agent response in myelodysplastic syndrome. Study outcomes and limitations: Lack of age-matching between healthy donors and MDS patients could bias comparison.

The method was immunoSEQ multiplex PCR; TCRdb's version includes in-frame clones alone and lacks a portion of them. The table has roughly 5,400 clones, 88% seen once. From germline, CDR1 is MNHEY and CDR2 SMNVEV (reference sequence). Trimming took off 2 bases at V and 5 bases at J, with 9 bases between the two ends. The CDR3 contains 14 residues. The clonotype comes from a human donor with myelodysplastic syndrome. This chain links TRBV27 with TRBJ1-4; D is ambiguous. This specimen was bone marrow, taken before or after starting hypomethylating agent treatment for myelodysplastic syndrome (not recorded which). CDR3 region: CASSLIGPNEKLFF. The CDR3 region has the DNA TGTGCCAGCAGTTTAATCGGCCCAAATGAAAAACTGTTTTTT.